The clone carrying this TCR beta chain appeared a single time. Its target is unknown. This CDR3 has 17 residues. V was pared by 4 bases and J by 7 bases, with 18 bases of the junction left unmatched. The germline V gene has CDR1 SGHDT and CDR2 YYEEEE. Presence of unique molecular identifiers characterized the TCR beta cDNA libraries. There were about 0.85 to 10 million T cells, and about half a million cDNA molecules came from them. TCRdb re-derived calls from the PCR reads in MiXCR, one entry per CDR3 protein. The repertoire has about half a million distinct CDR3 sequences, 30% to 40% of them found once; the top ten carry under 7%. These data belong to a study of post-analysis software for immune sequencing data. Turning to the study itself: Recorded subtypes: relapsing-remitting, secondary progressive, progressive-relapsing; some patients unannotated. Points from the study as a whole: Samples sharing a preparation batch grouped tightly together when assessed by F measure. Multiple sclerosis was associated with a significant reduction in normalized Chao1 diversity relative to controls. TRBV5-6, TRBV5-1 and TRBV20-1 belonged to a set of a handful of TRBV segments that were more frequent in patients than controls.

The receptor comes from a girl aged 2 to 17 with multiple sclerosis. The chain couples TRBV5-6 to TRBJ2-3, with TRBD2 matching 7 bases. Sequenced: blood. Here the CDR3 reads CASSQRLLARERNTQYF. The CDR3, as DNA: TGTGCCAGCAGCCAGAGGCTACTAGCGAGGGAAAGGAATACGCAGTATTTT.